This T cell receptor beta chain was documented in a study of molecular identifiers for immune sequencing clone quantification. TCRdb re-derived calls from the PCR reads in MiXCR, one entry per CDR3 protein. Here the sample spans some 580,000 distinct CDR3 sequences, less than 30% being singletons. The V gene's germline CDR1 is MGHRA and CDR2 YSYEKL. Trimming stripped 2 bases from V and 5 bases from J, with 12 bases between. The CDR3 has 14 amino acids. At least ten counts were recorded for this clonotype. The specimen sequenced was naive CD8+ T cells from blood, with Jurkat cell RNA spiked in. Subset described: FACS-sorted CD8+CD4-CCR7+CD45RA+ naive T cells. The chain is built from TRBV4-1 and TRBJ1-1; TRBD1 might be the D (5 bases). This TCR was sampled from a human donor in good health. Some libraries in this study had Jurkat cell RNA spiked in. The CDR3 loop is CASSQLTGGTEAFF. CDR3 DNA: TGCGCCAGCAGCCAATTGACGGGGGGGACTGAAGCTTTCTTT.